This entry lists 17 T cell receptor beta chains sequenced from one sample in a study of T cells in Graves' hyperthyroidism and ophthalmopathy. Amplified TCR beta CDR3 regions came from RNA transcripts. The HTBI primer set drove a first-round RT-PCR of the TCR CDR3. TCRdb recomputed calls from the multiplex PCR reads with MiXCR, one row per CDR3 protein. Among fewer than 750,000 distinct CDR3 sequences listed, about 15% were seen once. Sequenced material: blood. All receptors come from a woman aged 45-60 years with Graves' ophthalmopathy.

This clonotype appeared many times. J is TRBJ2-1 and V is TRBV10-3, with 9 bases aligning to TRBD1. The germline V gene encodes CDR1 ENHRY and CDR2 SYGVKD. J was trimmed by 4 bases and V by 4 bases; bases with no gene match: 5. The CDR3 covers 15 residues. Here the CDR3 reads CAISAGQGTYNEQFF. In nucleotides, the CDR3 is TGTGCCATCAGTGCCGGACAGGGGACATACAATGAGCAGTTCTTC.

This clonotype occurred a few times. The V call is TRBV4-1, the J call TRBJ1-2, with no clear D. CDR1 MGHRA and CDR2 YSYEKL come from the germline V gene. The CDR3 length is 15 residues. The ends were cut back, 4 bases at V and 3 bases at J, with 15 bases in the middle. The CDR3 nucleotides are TGCGCCAGCAGCCCACCCCTGGCCAGTGACTATGGCTACACCTTC. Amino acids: CASSPPLASDYGYTF.

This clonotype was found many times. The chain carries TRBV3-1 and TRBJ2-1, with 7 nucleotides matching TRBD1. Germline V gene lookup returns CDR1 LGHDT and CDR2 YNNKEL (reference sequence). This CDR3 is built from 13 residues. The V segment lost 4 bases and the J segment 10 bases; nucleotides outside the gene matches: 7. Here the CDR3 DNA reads TGTGCCAGCAGCCTCCAGGGGGTTCACGAGCAGTTCTTC. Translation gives CASSLQGVHEQFF.

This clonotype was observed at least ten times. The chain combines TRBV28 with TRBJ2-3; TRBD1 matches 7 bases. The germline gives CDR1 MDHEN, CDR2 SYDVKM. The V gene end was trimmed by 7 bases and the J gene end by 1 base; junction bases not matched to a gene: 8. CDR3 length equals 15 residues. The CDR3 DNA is TGTGCCAGCAACTTTGCAACAGGGGGCACAGATACGCAGTATTTT. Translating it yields CASNFATGGTDTQYF.

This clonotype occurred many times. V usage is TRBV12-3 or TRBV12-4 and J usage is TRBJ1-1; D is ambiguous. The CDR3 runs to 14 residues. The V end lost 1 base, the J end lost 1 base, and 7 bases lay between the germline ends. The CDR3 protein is CASSLVPENTEAFF. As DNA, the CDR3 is TGTGCCAGCAGTTTAGTTCCAGAGAACACTGAAGCTTTCTTT.

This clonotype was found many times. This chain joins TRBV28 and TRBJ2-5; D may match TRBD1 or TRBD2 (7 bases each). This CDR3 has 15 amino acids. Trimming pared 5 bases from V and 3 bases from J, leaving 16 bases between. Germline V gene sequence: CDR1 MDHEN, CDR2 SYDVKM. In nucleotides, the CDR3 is TGTGCCAGCAGTACCCAGGGAGGGGGCGAAGAGACCCAGTACTTC. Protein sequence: CASSTQGGGEETQYF.

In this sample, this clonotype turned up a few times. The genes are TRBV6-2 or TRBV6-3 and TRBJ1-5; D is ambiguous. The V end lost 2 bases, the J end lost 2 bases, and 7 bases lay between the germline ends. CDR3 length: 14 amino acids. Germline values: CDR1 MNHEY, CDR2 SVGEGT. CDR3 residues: CASSYERGNQPQHF. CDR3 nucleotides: TGTGCCAGCAGTTACGAGAGGGGCAATCAGCCCCAGCATTTT.

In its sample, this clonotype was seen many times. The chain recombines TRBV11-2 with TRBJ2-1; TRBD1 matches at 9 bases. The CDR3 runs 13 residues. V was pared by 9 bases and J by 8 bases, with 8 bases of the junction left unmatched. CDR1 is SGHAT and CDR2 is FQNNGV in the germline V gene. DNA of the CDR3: TGTGCCAGTCGCGTGGGACAGGGACATGAGCAGTTCTTC. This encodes CASRVGQGHEQFF.

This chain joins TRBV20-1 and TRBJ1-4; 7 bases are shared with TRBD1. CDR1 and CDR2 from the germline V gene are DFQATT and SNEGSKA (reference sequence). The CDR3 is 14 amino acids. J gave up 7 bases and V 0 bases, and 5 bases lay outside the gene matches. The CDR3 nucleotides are TGCAGTGCTAGAGATGAGGGGGCGGGTGAAAAACTGTTTTTT. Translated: CSARDEGAGEKLFF.

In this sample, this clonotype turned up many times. Here the CDR3 reads CASSGVGQGPDTQYF. The DNA of the CDR3 is TGCGCCAGCAGCGGCGTGGGACAGGGCCCAGATACGCAGTATTTT. The chain uses TRBV5-1 and TRBJ2-3, with 9 bases identical to TRBD1. Trimming removed 4 bases from V and 4 bases from J; junction bases left unmatched: 7. CDR1 and CDR2 (germline): SGHRS, YFSETQ. The CDR3 is 15 amino acids.

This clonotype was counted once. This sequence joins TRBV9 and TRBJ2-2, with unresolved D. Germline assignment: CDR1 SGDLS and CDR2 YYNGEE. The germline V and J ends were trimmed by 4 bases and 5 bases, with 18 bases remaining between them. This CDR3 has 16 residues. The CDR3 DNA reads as TGTGCCAGCAGCCCCGGGCCCCTCCCTTTGACCGGGGAGCTGTTTTTT. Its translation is CASSPGPLPLTGELFF.

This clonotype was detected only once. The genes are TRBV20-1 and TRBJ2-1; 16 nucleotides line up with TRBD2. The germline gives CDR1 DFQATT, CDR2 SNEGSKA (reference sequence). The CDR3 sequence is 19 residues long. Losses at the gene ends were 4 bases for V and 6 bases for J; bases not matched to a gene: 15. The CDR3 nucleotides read TGCAGTGCTACCGCCGGGACTAGCGGGAGGGAAATGACGCCCAATGAGCAGTTCTTC. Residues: CSATAGTSGREMTPNEQFF.

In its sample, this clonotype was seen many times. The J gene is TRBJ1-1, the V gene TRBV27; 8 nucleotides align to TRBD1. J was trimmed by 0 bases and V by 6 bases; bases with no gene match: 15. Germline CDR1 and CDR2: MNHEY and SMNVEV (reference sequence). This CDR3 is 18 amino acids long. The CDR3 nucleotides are TGTGCCAGCAGCCCAACCCCCGGGACAGGCGGCATGAACACTGAAGCTTTCTTT. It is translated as CASSPTPGTGGMNTEAFF.

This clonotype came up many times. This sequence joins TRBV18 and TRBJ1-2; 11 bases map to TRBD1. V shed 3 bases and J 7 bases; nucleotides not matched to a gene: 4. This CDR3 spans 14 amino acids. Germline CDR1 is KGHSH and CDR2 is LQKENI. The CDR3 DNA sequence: TGTGCCAGCTCACCGTTTGGACAGGGGGCTGGCTACACCTTC. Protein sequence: CASSPFGQGAGYTF.

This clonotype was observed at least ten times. CDR3 in amino acids: CASSFQNTEAFF. CDR3 sequence (DNA): TGTGCCAGCAGTTTTCAGAACACTGAAGCTTTCTTT. The chain links TRBV12-3 or TRBV12-4 to TRBJ1-1, with D hard to call. Trimming stripped 3 bases from V and 1 base from J, with 3 bases between. The CDR3 is 12 amino acids.

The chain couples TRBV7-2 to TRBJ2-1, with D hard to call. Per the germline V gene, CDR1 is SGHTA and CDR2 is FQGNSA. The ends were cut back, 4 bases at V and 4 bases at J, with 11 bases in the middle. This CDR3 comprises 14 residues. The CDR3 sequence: CASSSQLAYNEQFF. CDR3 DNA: TGTGCCAGCAGCTCTCAGCTGGCTTACAATGAGCAGTTCTTC.

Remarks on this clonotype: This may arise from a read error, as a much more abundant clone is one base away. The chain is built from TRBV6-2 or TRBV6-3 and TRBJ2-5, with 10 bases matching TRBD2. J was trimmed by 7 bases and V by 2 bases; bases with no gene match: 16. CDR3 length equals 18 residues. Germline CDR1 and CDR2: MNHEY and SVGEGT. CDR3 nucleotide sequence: TGTGCCAGCAGTTACGTCGGGACTAGCGTCTACGAGGGAGGGACCCAGTACTTC. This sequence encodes CASSYVGTSVYEGGTQYF.